The present entry profiles one TCR beta chain with its context. Its antigen is unknown. The data were taken from a study of cytotoxic CD8 clonotypes in ibrutinib-treated CLL. Overall study results and limits: Treatment saw public clonotypes, which were uncommon, either contract or stay stable.

TCRdb's copy holds only in-frame clones and misses some; the assay was immunoSEQ multiplex PCR. The sample lists about 160,000 clones, 84% occurring once. Germline CDR1 SGDLS, CDR2 YYNGEE. This CDR3 contains 15 residues. Trimming took off 0 bases at V and 4 bases at J, with 11 bases between the two ends. This sequence joins TRBV9 and TRBJ1-3, with a possible D match to TRBD1 (5 bases). The sample in question was PBMCs, obtained after 24 months of ibrutinib treatment. The receptor's source is a human donor with chronic lymphocytic leukemia. The CDR3 nucleotides read TGTGCCAGCAGCGTAGCGGGGGTGGCAGGAAACACCATATATTTT. It specifies CASSVAGVAGNTIYF.